The 30 T cell receptor beta chains reported below all come from one sample, sequenced in a study of T-cell reconstitution after alpha-beta-depleted transplantation in children. Unique molecular identifiers were incorporated when the TCRbeta library was constructed. From the PCR reads, TCRdb called clonotypes with MiXCR, one entry per CDR3 protein. The sample carries 200,000 to 250,000 distinct CDR3 sequences, roughly 11% recorded once. The sequencing used PBMCs, collected before TCRalphabeta/CD19-depleted stem cell transplant. These TCRs come from a child under three years old with acute myeloid leukemia, due to receive a stem cell transplant.

The J gene is TRBJ2-7, the V gene TRBV2; D not resolved. V shed 8 bases and J shed 3 bases, with 5 bases lying between them. Germline V gives CDR1 SNHLY, CDR2 FYNNEI. The length of the CDR3 is 10 residues. CDR3 sequence reads: CASRLYEQYF. The CDR3, as DNA: TGTGCCAGCCGACTCTACGAGCAGTACTTC.

This clonotype was recorded many times. This chain connects TRBV12-3 or TRBV12-4 to TRBJ2-1; TRBD2 agrees at 9 bases. V was pared by 3 bases and J by 4 bases, with 4 bases of the junction left unmatched. The CDR3 contains 15 residues. The CDR3, as DNA: TGTGCCAGCAGTTTGGGCGGGAGGGTATACAATGAGCAGTTCTTC. It specifies CASSLGGRVYNEQFF.

This clonotype has at least ten counts. The chain employs TRBV14 and TRBJ2-7; the D gene is possibly TRBD1 (6 bases). This CDR3 comprises 13 residues. Germline V CDR1 and CDR2: SGHDN, FVKESK. V was trimmed by 4 bases and J by 4 bases, leaving 11 bases between them. The CDR3: CASSLLQGYEQYF. Written as DNA, the CDR3 is TGTGCCAGCAGCCTCTTACAGGGATACGAGCAGTACTTC.

At least ten counts were recorded for this clonotype. This chain uses TRBV27 with TRBJ2-2; D uncertain. With 6 bases removed from V and 7 bases from J, the gap between germline ends came to 6 bases. The CDR3 has 11 amino acids. Germline CDR1 and CDR2: MNHEY and SMNVEV (reference sequence). The CDR3 nucleotides read TGTGCCAGCAGGCGCTTCGGGGAGCTGTTTTTT. Protein: CASRRFGELFF.

This clonotype was detected many times. The rearrangement uses TRBV5-8 and TRBJ2-7; TRBD2 might be the D (5 bases). This CDR3 region has 14 residues. Germline values: CDR1 SGHTS, CDR2 YDEGEE. Trimming took off 6 bases at V and 2 bases at J, with 15 bases between the two ends. CDR3 sequence: CASTPRAGPYEQYF. Written as DNA, the CDR3 is TGTGCCAGCACCCCCCGGGCGGGTCCCTACGAGCAGTACTTC.

This clonotype was recorded at least ten times. The chain recombines TRBV5-4 with TRBJ2-3, with 7 positions matching TRBD2. This CDR3 has 15 amino acids. Trimming cost V 1 base and J 2 bases; bases outside gene matches: 4. CDR1 is SGHNT and CDR2 is YYREEE in the germline V gene (reference sequence). The CDR3 loop is CASSLRGGNTDTQYF. CDR3 nucleotide sequence: TGTGCCAGCAGCTTGCGGGGAGGGAACACAGATACGCAGTATTTT.

This clonotype was counted at least ten times. This chain joins TRBV12-5 and TRBJ2-7; 7 bases match TRBD1. There are 15 residues in the CDR3. V gave up 2 bases and J gave up 0 bases; unmatched junction bases: 4. Germline V gives CDR1 LGHNT, CDR2 FRNRAP. The CDR3 spells CASGLSRDSSYEQYF. The CDR3 nucleotides are TGTGCTAGTGGTTTGTCCCGGGACAGCTCCTACGAGCAGTACTTC.

The genes are TRBV10-1 and TRBJ2-2; D uncertain. Germline CDR1 WNHNN, CDR2 SYGVQD (reference sequence). The CDR3 runs to 13 residues. Deletions cut 0 bases from V and 4 bases from J, with 3 bases between. The CDR3 nucleotides are TGCGCCAGCAGTGAGTCGATCACCGGGGAGCTGTTTTTT. Residues: CASSESITGELFF.

This clonotype was detected many times. The gene calls are TRBV6-5 and TRBJ1-6, with TRBD1 matching 8 bases. From germline, CDR1 is MNHEY and CDR2 SVGAGI. Trimming removed 4 bases from V and 6 bases from J; junction bases left unmatched: 5. CDR3 size: 15 residues. The CDR3: CASSLVDRGNSPLHF. For the CDR3, the DNA is TGTGCCAGCAGTTTAGTCGACAGGGGTAATTCACCCCTCCACTTT.

CDR3 loop: CASSPYNSAQETQYF. The CDR3 DNA reads as TGTGCCAGCAGCCCCTATAACTCGGCCCAAGAGACCCAGTACTTC. The chain employs TRBV4-2 and TRBJ2-5, with D hard to call. The length of the CDR3 is 15 residues. The V end was cut by 4 bases, the J end by 1 base, with 13 bases between. Germline V gene lookup returns CDR1 LGHNA and CDR2 YNFKEQ.

This clonotype was recorded at least ten times. The gene calls are TRBV5-1 and TRBJ2-2, with TRBD2 identical over 10 bases. The CDR3 loop spans 15 amino acids. V lost 6 bases and J lost 7; bases outside the gene matches: 9. Germline CDR1 is SGHRS and CDR2 is YFSETQ. Here the CDR3 reads CASIGASGSNGELFF. As DNA, the CDR3 is TGCGCCAGCATCGGGGCTAGCGGGAGTAACGGGGAGCTGTTTTTT. Complete variable domain (other parts from reference TRBV5-1 and TRBJ2-2): KAGVTQTPRYLIKTRGQQVTLSCSPISGHRSVSWYQQTPGQGLQFLFEYFSETQRNKGNFPGRFSGRQFSNSRSEMNVSTLELGDSALYLCASIGASGSNGELFFGEGSRLTVL.

This clonotype was seen repeatedly, ten times or more. The chain links TRBV10-3 to TRBJ1-3; 7 bases map to TRBD1. Unmatched junction bases numbered 3, after V lost 6 bases and J lost 4 bases. This CDR3 has 13 residues. The V gene's germline CDR1 is ENHRY and CDR2 SYGVKD. CDR3 bases: TGTGCCATCAGCCCGGGACAGGGAAACACCATATATTTT. This translates into CAISPGQGNTIYF.

The chain employs TRBV12-3 or TRBV12-4 and TRBJ1-1; D call uncertain. CDR3 length equals 12 residues. This CDR3 reads CTIEVAVREAFF. CDR3 coding DNA: TGTACCATCGAGGTGGCCGTTAGGGAAGCTTTCTTT.

The chain joins TRBV20-1 to TRBJ2-6; TRBD2 might be the D (5 bases). This CDR3 contains 14 residues. Trimming removed 3 bases from V and 7 bases from J, with 13 bases in between. CDR1 is DFQATT, CDR2 SNEGSKA, per germline (reference sequence). The CDR3 DNA is TGCAGTGCTAGTTCCCGGGAAGGTGCCAACGTCCTGACTTTC. Protein product: CSASSREGANVLTF.

This clonotype was seen many times. The chain joins TRBV6-1 to TRBJ2-2; tentatively, D is TRBD2 (5 bases). CDR1 is MNHNS and CDR2 is SASEGT in the germline V gene. There are 14 residues in the CDR3. Between the trimmed V and J ends, which lost 5 bases and 3 bases, there was a span of 10 bases. CDR3 sequence reads: CASSPRDYTGELFF. Here the CDR3 DNA reads TGTGCCAGCAGTCCCCGGGATTACACCGGGGAGCTGTTTTTT.

The V gene is TRBV30, the J gene TRBJ2-1; D might be TRBD2 (6 bases). CDR1 is GTSNPN, CDR2 SVGIG, per germline (reference sequence). V lost 3 bases to trimming and J lost 3 bases, with 12 bases between them. This CDR3 is 14 amino acids long. The CDR3 DNA sequence: TGTGCCTGGAGGGCGAGCGGGTTCTACAATGAGCAGTTCTTC. Protein: CAWRASGFYNEQFF.

This clonotype was picked up a small number of times. The V call is TRBV12-2, the J call TRBJ2-1; TRBD2 reflects the table's D call only, with no check against the DNA. TRBV12-2 is shown as a pseudogene. The CDR3 runs to 21 residues. The chain's CDR3 is CASRLVLDVGLKREFCNEQFF. CDR3 in DNA: TGTGCAAGTCGCTTAGTGCTCGACGTGGGCCTTAAGCGGGAGTTCTGCAATGAGCAGTTCTTC.

This clonotype showed up many times. This rearrangement joins TRBV10-3 to TRBJ2-1; 13 bases are shared with TRBD2. Germline V gene sequence: CDR1 ENHRY, CDR2 SYGVKD. This CDR3 contains 15 residues. The trim removed 11 bases at V and 1 base at J, leaving 5 bases unmatched. The CDR3 DNA follows: TGTGCCCTCGGGACTAGCGGGGTTTCCTACAATGAGCAGTTCTTC. The encoded protein is CALGTSGVSYNEQFF.

In its sample, this clonotype was seen many times. J is TRBJ1-1 and V is TRBV2; the D gene is possibly TRBD1 (5 bases). The CDR3 spans 15 residues. The germline gives CDR1 SNHLY, CDR2 FYNNEI. Trimming took 1 base from V and 11 from J, leaving 20 bases between them. The CDR3 region is CASSEEMTGTVMAFF. In nucleotides, the CDR3 is TGTGCCAGCAGTGAAGAAATGACCGGGACCGTAATGGCTTTCTTT.

This clonotype was picked up many times. The chain recombines TRBV7-9 with TRBJ1-1, with 7 bases lining up with TRBD1. The CDR3 is 15 residues long. Per the germline V gene, CDR1 is SEHNR and CDR2 is FQNEAQ (reference sequence). V was pared by 5 bases and J by 5 bases, with 11 bases of the junction left unmatched. The CDR3 nucleotides read TGTGCCAGCAGCCCCGGTACAGGGGTGGGTACTGAAGCTTTCTTT. Protein product: CASSPGTGVGTEAFF.

The J gene is TRBJ2-1, the V gene TRBV12-3 or TRBV12-4; no clear D. V dropped 5 bases and J dropped 2 bases, with 16 bases sitting between them. The CDR3 spans 16 residues. The DNA for the CDR3 is TGTGCCAGCAGTCCAAACTTATTGGGGACCTACAATGAGCAGTTCTTC. Its protein is CASSPNLLGTYNEQFF.

About this clonotype itself: This may stem from a read error, because a much larger clone lies one nucleotide away. The V call is TRBV14, the J call TRBJ1-3; maybe TRBD1 (5 bases). This CDR3 has 18 residues. Germline V lookup: CDR1 SGHDN, CDR2 FVKESK. CDR3: CAGSQDQGVYGVGNTIYF. CDR3 DNA sequence: TGTGCCGGCAGCCAAGATCAGGGCGTCTACGGAGTTGGAAACACCATATATTTT.

This clonotype was recorded at least ten times. The chain links TRBV28 to TRBJ2-5; D is unresolved. CDR3 length equals 13 residues. CDR1 MDHEN and CDR2 SYDVKM come from the germline V gene. With 6 bases removed from V and 4 bases from J, the gap between germline ends came to 12 bases. CDR3 nucleotides: TGTGCCAGCAGCACCCCGGCCACAGAGACCCAGTACTTC. It encodes CASSTPATETQYF. The full variable domain, with the rest looked up from reference TRBV28 and TRBJ2-5, is DVKVTQSSRYLVKRTGEKVFLECVQDMDHENMFWYRQDPGLGLRLIYFSYDVKMKEKGDIPEGYSVSREKKERFSLILESASTNQTSMYLCASSTPATETQYFGPGTRLLVL.

There are many counts of this clonotype. This sequence joins TRBV10-3 and TRBJ2-5; D may be TRBD1 or TRBD2 (5 bases each). CDR1 and CDR2 (germline): ENHRY, SYGVKD. Trimming removed 0 bases from V and 2 bases from J, with 10 bases in between. This CDR3 has 15 residues. In DNA, the CDR3 is TGTGCCATCAGTGAGTCCTTCTGGGGGCAAGAGACCCAGTACTTC. It specifies CAISESFWGQETQYF.

This clonotype was picked up many times. CDR3 in amino acids: CAAGRSGSTGELFF. CDR3 in DNA: TGTGCCGCGGGGAGAAGCGGGAGCACCGGGGAGCTGTTTTTT. This rearrangement joins TRBV6-2 or TRBV6-3 to TRBJ2-2; the match to TRBD2 covers 8 bases. This CDR3 comprises 14 residues. The J segment lost 4 bases and the V segment lost 11 bases, leaving 9 bases of the junction unmatched. CDR1 is MNHEY, CDR2 SVGEGT, per germline.

This clonotype appeared many times. The rearrangement joins TRBV24-1 to TRBJ2-2; 8 bases align to TRBD1. Trimming took 6 bases from V and 7 from J; bases not matched to a gene: 3. The CDR3 totals 13 residues. Germline CDR1 is KGHDR and CDR2 is SFDVKD. Here the CDR3 reads CATSSGGRGELFF. CDR3 in DNA: TGTGCCACCAGTTCAGGGGGCCGCGGGGAGCTGTTTTTT.

At least ten counts were recorded for this clonotype. This rearrangement joins TRBV7-9 to TRBJ2-3; no firm D call. Germline values: CDR1 SEHNR, CDR2 FQNEAQ (reference sequence). The CDR3 is made up of 14 amino acids. V shed 3 bases and J shed 0 bases, with 7 bases lying between them. CDR3: CASSFRGSTDTQYF. The CDR3 DNA is TGTGCCAGCAGCTTTCGTGGGAGCACAGATACGCAGTATTTT.

This clonotype was counted at least ten times. The chain is built from TRBV9 and TRBJ2-7; a possible D gene is TRBD2 (5 bases). The CDR3 sequence is 14 residues long. V lost 4 bases and J lost 2, with 13 bases in between. Germline V gene data show CDR1 as SGDLS and CDR2 as YYNGEE. The CDR3 DNA is TGTGCCAGCAGCCCTAGTGGACTTGCCTACGAGCAGTACTTC. It codes for CASSPSGLAYEQYF.

In regard to this clonotype: This sequence may be a read error, since a much larger clone differs from it by one base. The chain couples TRBV3-1 to TRBJ2-3, with TRBD2 identical over 10 bases. The V gene's germline CDR1 is LGHDT and CDR2 YNNKEL (reference sequence). CDR3 size: 17 residues. The CDR3 DNA reads as TGTGCCAGCTGCCAAGGACTAGCGGATTCTAGCACAGATACGCAGTATTTT. Its protein product is CASCQGLADSSTDTQYF.

Comments on this clonotype: This may stem from a read error, because a much larger clone lies one nucleotide away. The chain uses TRBV7-2 and TRBJ1-2; D remains ambiguous. Per the germline V gene, CDR1 is SGHTA and CDR2 is FQGNSA. The CDR3 runs 13 residues. In DNA form, the CDR3 reads TGTGCCAGCAGCCCAGACATGATTTATGGCTACCCCTTC. This translates into CASSPDMIYGYPF. Looking up the rest from reference TRBV7-2 and TRBJ1-2 gives the full variable domain: GAGVSQSPSNKVTEKGKDVELRCDPISGHTALYWYRQSLGQGLEFLIYFQGNSAPDKSGLPSDRFSAERTGGSVSTLTIQRTQQEDSAVYLCASSPDMIYGYPFGSGTRLTVV.